These T cell receptor beta chains were read from a single sample in a study of CD8 T cells in ankylosing spondylitis. TCRdb ran MiXCR on the 5' RACE reads and lists one entry per CDR3 protein. Of about 39,000 distinct CDR3 sequences detected, less than 4% appear once; the ten largest clones hold approximately 3%. The sample taken for sequencing was blood, either unsorted or a sorted T cell fraction (not recorded which). Receptors were obtained from a male donor with ankylosing spondylitis or in good health (not recorded which). Both conserved end residues are part of each CDR3. A D gene is named only where the DNA matches it firmly. Where a row states a size, it is once, few, many or the class of an expanded clone; other rows omit it.

>.|many|15|TRBV9|TRBJ2-6
CASSVGDAGANVLTF
TGTGCCAGCAGCGTAGGAGACGCTGGGGCCAACGTCCTGACTTTC
>TRBD1|many|17|TRBV9|TRBJ1-1
CASSSRGRGRGNTEAFF
TGTGCCAGCAGCTCCCGGGGCAGGGGGCGCGGGAACACTGAAGCTTTCTTT
>.|many|16|TRBV9|TRBJ2-3
CASSVAGGASTDTQYF
TGTGCCAGCAGCGTAGCTGGGGGCGCGAGCACAGATACGCAGTATTTT
>.|many|15|TRBV9|TRBJ1-5
CASSVEGGGNQPQHF
TGTGCCAGCAGCGTAGAGGGGGGGGGCAATCAGCCCCAGCATTTT
>.|many|13|TRBV9|TRBJ1-2
CASSPGREISYTF
TGTGCCAGCAGCCCGGGCAGGGAAATAAGCTACACCTTC
>.|many|14|TRBV9|TRBJ1-6
CASSPGQYNSPLHF
TGTGCCAGCAGCCCTGGACAGTATAATTCACCCCTCCACTTT
>.|many|15|TRBV9|TRBJ1-6
CASSVGTARDSPLHF
TGTGCCAGCAGCGTAGGGACAGCAAGGGATTCACCCCTCCACTTT
>.|many|14|TRBV9|TRBJ2-3
CASSGGVATDTQYF
TGTGCCAGCAGCGGCGGGGTAGCCACAGATACGCAGTATTTT
>.|many|16|TRBV9|TRBJ1-2
CASSAGVGSANYGYTF
TGTGCCAGCAGCGCTGGGGTGGGATCAGCTAACTATGGCTACACCTTC
>TRBD1|medium-sized|17|TRBV9|TRBJ2-1
CASSQLTGTGVGNEQFF
TGTGCCAGCAGCCAACTGACCGGGACAGGGGTTGGGAATGAGCAGTTCTTC
>.|many|17|TRBV9|TRBJ2-1
CASSGPEVGASYNEQFF
TGTGCCAGCAGCGGCCCCGAGGTGGGGGCATCCTACAATGAGCAGTTCTTC
>.|many|15|TRBV9|TRBJ2-2
CASTPQEVNTGELFF
TGTGCCAGCACCCCCCAGGAGGTGAACACCGGGGAGCTGTTTTTT
>TRBD1|many|17|TRBV9|TRBJ2-6
CASSSGTGGFGANVLTF
TGTGCCAGCAGTTCTGGGACAGGGGGCTTTGGGGCCAACGTCCTGACTTTC
>TRBD2|many|15|TRBV9|TRBJ2-1
CASSVGTSGGAEQFF
TGTGCCAGCAGCGTCGGGACTAGCGGGGGGGCAGAGCAGTTCTTC
>.|many|23|TRBV12-1|TRBJ1-1
CASSSRGPLDSRSGFRRNTEAFF
TGTGCCAGCAGCTCGAGGGGACCATTGGACAGTCGTTCCGGTTTTAGGAGGAACACTGAAGCTTTCTTT
>.|many|18|TRBV9|TRBJ2-6
CASSVVPGSSSGANVLTF
TGTGCCAGCAGCGTAGTACCGGGCAGCTCCTCTGGGGCCAACGTCCTGACTTTC
>.|.|15|TRBV9|TRBJ2-5
CASSVGPLPGETQYF
TGTGCCAGCAGCGTAGGGCCTCTCCCTGGGGAGACCCAGTACTTC
>.|many|21|TRBV9|TRBJ2-2
CASSGPTRVGLSGWNTGELFF
TGTGCCAGCAGCGGACCAACCCGGGTTGGATTAAGTGGGTGGAACACCGGGGAGCTGTTTTTT
>TRBD1|many|17|TRBV9|TRBJ1-6
CASSSGQSVGSVSPLHF
TGTGCCAGCAGCTCGGGACAGAGCGTAGGGTCGGTTTCACCCCTCCACTTT
>.|many|14|TRBV9|TRBJ1-3
CASSVGQSGNTIYF
TGTGCCAGCAGCGTAGGACAGTCTGGAAACACCATATATTTT
>.|many|16|TRBV9|TRBJ2-2
CASKSGTSSPPGELFF
TGTGCCAGCAAATCCGGGACCTCGAGCCCTCCCGGGGAGCTGTTTTTT
>TRBD2|many|15|TRBV9|TRBJ2-2
CASSRTSGSQGELFF
TGTGCCAGCAGCAGGACTAGCGGGAGCCAAGGGGAGCTGTTTTTT
>.|.|16|TRBV9|TRBJ2-2
CASSDRGLLNTGELFF
TGTGCCAGCAGCGATCGGGGACTCTTGAACACCGGGGAGCTGTTTTTT
>TRBD2|many|18|TRBV9|TRBJ2-3
CASSVVFTSGGRGDTQYF
TGTGCCAGCAGCGTAGTTTTCACTAGCGGGGGACGAGGAGATACGCAGTATTTT
>TRBD2|many|19|TRBV9|TRBJ2-3
CASSLSGLAGGSSTDTQYF
TGTGCCAGCAGCCTCTCGGGACTAGCGGGAGGGTCGAGCACAGATACGCAGTATTTT
>.|many|14|TRBV9|TRBJ1-6
CASSAGGFDSPLHF
TGTGCCAGCAGCGCCGGGGGATTTGATTCACCCCTCCACTTT
>TRBD2|many|17|TRBV9|TRBJ2-2
CASSPQGLAGLGGELFF
TGTGCCAGCAGCCCCCAGGGACTAGCGGGACTAGGCGGGGAGCTGTTTTTT
>.|many|13|TRBV9|TRBJ2-2
CASSSRVTGELFF
TGTGCCAGCAGCTCACGGGTGACCGGGGAGCTGTTTTTT
>TRBD1|many|17|TRBV9|TRBJ2-1
CASSVVGQGSTYNEQFF
TGTGCCAGCAGCGTAGTGGGACAGGGGTCGACCTACAATGAGCAGTTCTTC
>TRBD2|many|14|TRBV9|TRBJ2-1
CASSRAGTGGGTFF
TGTGCCAGCAGCAGAGCCGGGACGGGAGGCGGTACGTTCTTC
>.|many|15|TRBV9|TRBJ2-5
CASSVAPGAEETQYF
TGTGCCAGCAGCGTTGCCCCCGGGGCGGAAGAGACCCAGTACTTC
>.|many|15|TRBV9|TRBJ2-2
CASSAQTGYTGELFF
TGTGCCAGCAGCGCCCAGACAGGTTACACCGGGGAGCTGTTTTTT